These 28 T cell receptor beta chains originate from one sample sequenced in a study of cytomegalovirus exposure and HLA in healthy donors. PCR involved 60 Vbeta and 13 Jbeta primers. Generated by immunoSEQ multiplex PCR, the TCRdb table keeps only in-frame clones and is missing some. The data contain roughly 120,000 clones, around 77% of them singletons. Sequencing input: PBMCs. The receptors were sampled from a human donor in good health.

CDR3 in amino acids: CASSTGLAVQETQYF. The CDR3 DNA follows: TGTGCCAGCAGTACCGGGTTAGCGGTCCAAGAGACCCAGTACTTC. The chain has TRBV28 and TRBJ2-5; possibly TRBD2 for D (6 bases). V lost 5 bases and J 1 base, leaving 14 bases between the germline ends. The CDR3 has 15 amino acids. Germline V gene data show CDR1 as MDHEN and CDR2 as SYDVKM.

To note about this clone: Other DNA sequences in the same sample also yield this CDR3. The V call is TRBV10-2, the J call TRBJ2-1, with TRBD2 as a possible D gene (6 bases). Trimming removed 6 bases at V and 0 bases at J, with 12 bases between. CDR3 length: 15 amino acids. The germline V gene has CDR1 WSHSY and CDR2 SAAADI. The chain's CDR3 is CASSGGAGSYNEQFF. Written as DNA, the CDR3 is TGCGCCAGCAGCGGGGGTGCGGGCTCCTACAATGAGCAGTTCTTC.

V usage is TRBV27 and J usage is TRBJ2-3; D is possibly TRBD1 (5 bases). Trimming removed 1 base from V and 2 bases from J, with 7 bases in between. Per germline, CDR1 MNHEY and CDR2 SMNVEV (reference sequence). This CDR3 is 14 amino acids long. CDR3 loop: CASSLYRSTDTQYF. Here the CDR3 DNA reads TGTGCCAGCAGTTTATACAGGTCCACAGATACGCAGTATTTT.

The rearrangement links TRBV5-1 to TRBJ1-4; 8 bases agree with TRBD1. In germline, CDR1 is SGHRS, CDR2 YFSETQ. V gave up 3 bases and J gave up 0 bases; unmatched junction bases: 4. CDR3 length: 16 amino acids. The CDR3 region is CASSSGQGATNEKLFF. The CDR3 nucleotides are TGCGCCAGCAGCTCCGGACAGGGCGCAACTAATGAAAAACTGTTTTTT.

The chain carries TRBV28 and TRBJ2-7; D perhaps matches TRBD2 (6 bases). The CDR3 sequence is 14 residues long. V was pared by 7 bases and J by 0 bases, with 13 bases between. CDR1 MDHEN and CDR2 SYDVKM come from the germline V gene. CDR3 DNA: TGTGCCAGCATAGGGGCGGGAAGCTCCTACGAGCAGTACTTC. Its protein product is CASIGAGSSYEQYF.

J is TRBJ2-7 and V is TRBV11-2, with D hard to call. The CDR3 extends over 16 amino acids. V was clipped by 3 bases and J by 1 base, with 16 bases between them. Germline CDR1 reads SGHAT; CDR2 reads FQNNGV. The CDR3 coding sequence is TGTGCCAGCAGCTTGGGTCAACAGATCCTATCCTACGAGCAGTACTTC. Amino acids: CASSLGQQILSYEQYF.

The V call is TRBV6-1, the J call TRBJ1-3; the D is unclear. Germline-derived CDR1 and CDR2 are MNHNS and SASEGT. With 8 bases removed from V and 4 bases from J, the gap between germline ends came to 15 bases. This CDR3 is built from 14 residues. CDR3 amino acids: CASGSPGLGNTIYF. Written as DNA, the CDR3 is TGTGCCAGCGGAAGTCCGGGGTTGGGAAACACCATATATTTT.

The chain uses TRBV27 and TRBJ1-5; perhaps TRBD1 as D (5 bases). Trimming left V 6 bases short and J 2 bases short, with 14 bases between. The CDR3 loop spans 15 amino acids. CDR1 MNHEY and CDR2 SMNVEV come from the germline V gene (reference sequence). CDR3 bases: TGTGCCAGCAGGGGGGGAGGGGCAGGCAATCAGCCCCAGCATTTT. It yields the protein CASRGGGAGNQPQHF.

This chain links TRBV9 with TRBJ1-1; D gene uncertain. The V and J ends lost 3 bases and 2 bases respectively, with 8 bases between them. Looked up from germline, CDR1 is SGDLS and CDR2 is YYNGEE. The CDR3 spans 13 residues. The CDR3 sequence is CASSENFNTEAFF. The CDR3 nucleotides read TGTGCCAGCAGCGAGAACTTTAACACTGAAGCTTTCTTT.

The chain links TRBV7-9 to TRBJ1-1; D is undetermined. V was trimmed by 2 bases and J by 3 bases, leaving 13 bases between them. The CDR3 loop spans 15 amino acids. Germline V lookup: CDR1 SEHNR, CDR2 FQNEAQ (reference sequence). CDR3 sequence: CASSLLINQDTEAFF. The CDR3 DNA reads as TGTGCCAGCAGCTTACTCATAAACCAGGACACTGAAGCTTTCTTT.

The chain uses TRBV5-1 and TRBJ1-1; D possibly corresponds to TRBD1 (5 bases). V was clipped by 0 bases and J by 6 bases, with 9 bases between them. Germline V gene sequence: CDR1 SGHRS, CDR2 YFSETQ. CDR3 size: 13 residues. The DNA of the CDR3 is TGCGCCAGCAGCTTGGATGGGGGGGCTGAAGCTTTCTTT. Translated, it gives CASSLDGGAEAFF.

This clone was counted a few times. This chain joins TRBV7-6 and TRBJ2-1; maybe TRBD2 (6 bases). Germline-derived CDR1 and CDR2 are SGHVS and FNYEAQ. Trimming pared 2 bases from V and 9 bases from J, leaving 14 bases between. There are 14 residues in the CDR3. CDR3: CASSLHREKGEQFF. The CDR3 DNA reads as TGTGCCAGCAGCTTACACCGGGAGAAGGGTGAGCAGTTCTTC.

V usage is TRBV28 and J usage is TRBJ2-5; 9 nucleotides match TRBD1. The DNA matches TRBJ2-7 better at its end, which makes the J call doubtful. Germline V CDR1 and CDR2: MDHEN, SYDVKM. The CDR3 extends over 13 amino acids. In DNA form, the CDR3 reads TGTGCCAGCAGCAGGACAGGGGCCCACGAGCAGTACTTC. It specifies CASSRTGAHEQYF.

The genes are TRBV21-1 and TRBJ2-3; TRBD2 reflects the table's D call only, with no check against the DNA. TRBV21-1 constitutes a pseudogene. The CDR3 spans 15 residues. The CDR3 DNA is TGTGCCAGCAGCAAGGGGGGGCAGGACACAGATACGCAGTATTTT. This translates into CASSKGGQDTDTQYF.

The chain recombines TRBV27 with TRBJ2-1; D remains ambiguous. CDR1 and CDR2 from the germline V gene are MNHEY and SMNVEV (reference sequence). The length of the CDR3 is 12 residues. Trimming removed 3 bases at V and 7 bases at J, with 7 bases between. Here the CDR3 reads CASSFSWNEQFF. In nucleotides, the CDR3 is TGTGCCAGCAGTTTTAGTTGGAATGAGCAGTTCTTC.

The chain joins TRBV7-9 to TRBJ1-4; D gene ambiguous. V was pared by 5 bases and J by 0 bases, with 13 bases between. The CDR3 contains 16 residues. Per the germline V gene, CDR1 is SEHNR and CDR2 is FQNEAQ (reference sequence). The CDR3 sequence: CASSPMGSPTNEKLFF. The CDR3 DNA reads as TGTGCCAGCAGCCCGATGGGGAGCCCAACTAATGAAAAACTGTTTTTT.

The J gene is TRBJ2-2, the V gene TRBV6-5; D ambiguous. This CDR3 is 16 amino acids long. Trimming pared 2 bases from V and 1 base from J, leaving 11 bases between. In germline, CDR1 is MNHEY, CDR2 SVGAGI. CDR3: CASSYETLQNTGELFF. The DNA for the CDR3 is TGTGCCAGCAGTTACGAGACACTCCAGAACACCGGGGAGCTGTTTTTT.

A single count supports this clone. J is TRBJ1-2 and V is TRBV6-5, with D unresolved. The germline CDR1 and CDR2 sequences are MNHEY and SVGAGI. Trimming pared 8 bases from V and 4 bases from J, leaving 20 bases between. This CDR3 has 15 amino acids. The CDR3, as DNA: TGTGCCAGCCGGAATTCGAAGCGTCAGAGCTATGGCTACACCTTC. Translating it yields CASRNSKRQSYGYTF.

V and J are TRBV6-5 and TRBJ1-6, with D perhaps matching TRBD1 (5 bases). The CDR3 loop spans 14 amino acids. Germline V gene lookup returns CDR1 MNHEY and CDR2 SVGAGI. Trimming shortened V by 4 bases and J by 4 bases, and 8 bases separated the two germline ends. The CDR3 here is CASSLRGYNSPLHF. The DNA for the CDR3 is TGTGCCAGCAGTTTACGGGGGTATAATTCACCCCTCCACTTT.

The rearrangement joins TRBV28 to TRBJ2-7; D unclear. Germline V lookup: CDR1 MDHEN, CDR2 SYDVKM. V shed 3 bases and J shed 2 bases, with 14 bases lying between them. CDR3 length equals 15 residues. The CDR3 nucleotides are TGTGCCAGCAGTTTCGCCGCGACACCCGCCTACGAGCAGTACTTC. This encodes CASSFAATPAYEQYF.

V usage is TRBV10-3 and J usage is TRBJ2-1; 9 nucleotides agree with TRBD2. CDR3 length: 20 amino acids. Unmatched junction bases numbered 19, after V lost 5 bases and J lost 2 bases. Germline values: CDR1 ENHRY, CDR2 SYGVKD. CDR3 residues: CAISRVMEREVPLPYNEQFF. The CDR3 region has the DNA TGTGCCATCAGTAGGGTAATGGAGCGGGAGGTCCCCCTGCCCTACAATGAGCAGTTCTTC.

The CDR3 DNA reads as TGTGCCAGCAGCCCACAGGGGGCATCTGGAAACACCATATATTTT. Amino acids: CASSPQGASGNTIYF. The chain recombines TRBV11-1 with TRBJ1-3; 9 nucleotides align to TRBD1. Germline V gene data show CDR1 as SGHAT and CDR2 as FQDESV (reference sequence). The J segment lost 1 base and the V segment lost 5 bases, leaving 3 bases of the junction unmatched. CDR3 length: 15 residues.

J is TRBJ2-2 and V is TRBV2, with 8 bases aligning to TRBD1. This CDR3 region has 15 residues. J gave up 1 base and V 4 bases, and 2 bases lay outside the gene matches. Germline lookup yields CDR1 SNHLY and CDR2 FYNNEI. The CDR3 nucleotides are TGTGCCAGCAGTGGGACAGGGAGGAACACCGGGGAGCTGTTTTTT. It translates to CASSGTGRNTGELFF.

This clone was seen only once. The V call is TRBV27, the J call TRBJ2-1; tentatively, D is TRBD1 (6 bases). Germline-derived CDR1 and CDR2 are MNHEY and SMNVEV (reference sequence). V was clipped by 5 bases and J by 6 bases, with 20 bases between them. The CDR3 length is 16 residues. The CDR3 loop is CASSKSGTSGPNEQFF. The CDR3 nucleotides are TGTGCCAGCAGTAAATCCGGGACAAGCGGACCCAATGAGCAGTTCTTC.

The chain joins TRBV5-4 to TRBJ2-3; the D gene is possibly TRBD1 (7 bases). With 4 bases removed from V and 8 bases from J, the gap between germline ends came to 11 bases. The length of the CDR3 is 12 residues. Germline CDR1 reads SGHNT; CDR2 reads YYREEE (reference sequence). CDR3 bases: TGTGCCAGCAGCCAGGGGGGAGTTACGCAGTATTTT. It specifies CASSQGGVTQYF.

This rearrangement joins TRBV10-2 to TRBJ2-2; tentative D call: TRBD1 (7 bases). Trimming took 8 bases from V and 6 from J, leaving 13 bases between them. Per the germline V gene, CDR1 is WSHSY and CDR2 is SAAADI. The CDR3 extends over 13 amino acids. CDR3 residues: CASRGQRAGELFF. The CDR3 bases are TGCGCCAGCCGGGGACAGCGGGCCGGGGAGCTGTTTTTT.

The chain employs TRBV4-1 and TRBJ2-3, with TRBD2 as a possible D gene (5 bases). Germline assignment: CDR1 MGHRA and CDR2 YSYEKL. The CDR3 contains 15 residues. V lost 1 base and J lost 7, with 15 bases in between. The CDR3 sequence: CASSQAGVYVNTQYF. The CDR3, as DNA: TGCGCCAGCAGCCAAGCCGGGGTCTATGTAAATACGCAGTATTTT.

In this sample, this clone turned up once. The gene calls are TRBV6-5 and TRBJ2-7; TRBD1 matches at 7 bases. Germline V gene data show CDR1 as MNHEY and CDR2 as SVGAGI. CDR3 length: 15 residues. The ends lost 2 bases at V and 3 bases at J; junction bases unmatched: 7. CDR3 protein: CASSYTWTGNYEQYF. For the CDR3, the DNA is TGTGCCAGCAGTTACACCTGGACAGGCAACTACGAGCAGTACTTC.